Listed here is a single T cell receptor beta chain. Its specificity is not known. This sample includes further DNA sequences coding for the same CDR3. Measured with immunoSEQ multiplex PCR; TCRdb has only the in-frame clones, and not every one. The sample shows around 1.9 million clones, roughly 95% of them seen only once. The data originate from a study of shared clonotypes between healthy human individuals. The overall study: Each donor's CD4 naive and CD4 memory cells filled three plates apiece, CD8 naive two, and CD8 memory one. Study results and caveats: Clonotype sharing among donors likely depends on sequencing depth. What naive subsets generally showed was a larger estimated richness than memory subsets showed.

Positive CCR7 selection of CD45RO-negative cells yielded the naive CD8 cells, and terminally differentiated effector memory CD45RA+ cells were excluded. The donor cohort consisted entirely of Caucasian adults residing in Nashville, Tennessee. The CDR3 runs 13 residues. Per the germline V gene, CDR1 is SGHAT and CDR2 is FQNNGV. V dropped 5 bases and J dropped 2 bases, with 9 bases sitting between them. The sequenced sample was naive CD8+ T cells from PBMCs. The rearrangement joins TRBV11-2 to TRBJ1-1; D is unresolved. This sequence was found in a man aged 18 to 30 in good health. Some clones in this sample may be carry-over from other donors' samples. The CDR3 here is CASSPRGNTEAFF. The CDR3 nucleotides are TGTGCCAGCAGCCCCCGGGGAAACACTGAAGCTTTCTTT.